The 23 T cell receptor beta chains in this list originate from one sample, sequenced in a study of T cells in Graves' hyperthyroidism and ophthalmopathy. Authors of the study amplified TCR beta CDR3 regions from RNA transcripts. The HTBI primer set drove a first-round RT-PCR of the TCR CDR3. TCRdb re-called the multiplex PCR reads with MiXCR, one entry per CDR3 protein. The sample shows fewer than 550,000 distinct CDR3 sequences, approximately 14% of them seen only once. Material for sequencing was blood. These receptors came from a woman aged 18-30 years with Graves' hyperthyroidism.

In its sample, this clonotype was seen many times. V and J are TRBV12-3 or TRBV12-4 and TRBJ2-7; the D is unclear. Trimming took 0 bases from V and 5 from J, leaving 11 bases between them. This CDR3 is 14 amino acids long. CDR3 coding DNA: TGTGCCAGCAGTTTAGCGGGATCTTCCCACGAGCAGTACTTC. It codes for CASSLAGSSHEQYF.

This clonotype has more than one count but fewer than ten. The chain carries TRBV7-9 and TRBJ1-1; TRBD1 might be the D (5 bases). The CDR3 is 13 residues long. Germline CDR1 is SEHNR and CDR2 is FQNEAQ (reference sequence). Trimming took off 5 bases at V and 5 bases at J, with 12 bases between the two ends. Here the CDR3 DNA reads TGTGCCAGCAGCCTGAAAGGGGCGACTGAAGCTTTCTTT. It is translated as CASSLKGATEAFF.

This clonotype was picked up a small number of times. This chain joins TRBV7-9 and TRBJ2-7; 10 bases fit TRBD2. Germline lookup yields CDR1 SEHNR and CDR2 FQNEAQ (reference sequence). The CDR3 extends over 15 amino acids. After removal of 6 bases from V and 6 bases from J, the junction contained 11 bases not matched to a gene. CDR3 in DNA: TGTGCCAGCAGGGAGACCGGGACTAGCGCGGGCGAGCAGTACTTC. Residues: CASRETGTSAGEQYF.

There are a few counts of this clonotype. The V gene is TRBV6-2 or TRBV6-3, the J gene TRBJ2-1; 10 nucleotides agree with TRBD2. The CDR3 sequence is 15 residues long. V lost 6 bases to trimming and J lost 3 bases; unmatched junction nucleotides: 5. Per germline, CDR1 MNHEY and CDR2 SVGEGT. The CDR3 is CASSKRGGGYNEQFF. The CDR3 DNA is TGTGCCAGCAGCAAGCGGGGGGGCGGCTACAATGAGCAGTTCTTC.

CDR3 nucleotide sequence: TGTGCCAGCAGCTCTTCTGGGACAGGGAACACTGAAGCTTTCTTT. Its translation: CASSSSGTGNTEAFF. The J gene is TRBJ1-1, the V gene TRBV11-3; 8 bases align to TRBD1. This CDR3 region has 15 residues. Trimming cost V 4 bases and J 1 base; bases outside gene matches: 5. Germline-derived CDR1 and CDR2 are SGHNT and YENEEA.

J is TRBJ2-3 and V is TRBV6-1, with D possibly TRBD2 on 5 matching bases. This CDR3 has 13 residues. The germline V and J ends were trimmed by 5 bases and 2 bases, with 8 bases remaining between them. CDR1 is MNHNS, CDR2 SASEGT, per germline. The CDR3 loop is CASSTDYTDTQYF. The CDR3 coding sequence is TGTGCCAGCAGTACAGACTACACAGATACGCAGTATTTT.

This clonotype came up once. The chain joins TRBV25-1 to TRBJ2-6, with 7 positions matching TRBD1. The CDR3 has 17 amino acids. The V gene end was trimmed by 1 base and the J gene end by 0 bases; junction bases not matched to a gene: 3. Germline loops: CDR1 MGHDK, CDR2 SYGVNS. CDR3 in amino acids: CASSESGQRSGANVLTF. The CDR3 region has the DNA TGTGCCAGCAGTGAATCGGGACAGCGCTCTGGGGCCAACGTCCTGACTTTC. Combining the CDR3 with reference TRBV25-1 and TRBJ2-6 gives the whole variable domain EADIYQTPRYLVIGTGKKITLECSQTMGHDKMYWYQQDPGMELHLIHYSYGVNSTEKGDLSSESTVSRIRTEHFPLTLESARPSHTSQYLCASSESGQRSGANVLTFGAGSRLTVL.

This clonotype showed up many times. The CDR3 DNA follows: TGTGCCAGCAGCTTAGCCGGAGATTCTGGAAACACCATATATTTT. This encodes CASSLAGDSGNTIYF. The rearrangement uses TRBV11-2 and TRBJ1-3, with D hard to call. Trimming took 1 base from V and 1 from J, leaving 8 bases between them. The CDR3 loop spans 15 amino acids. Germline lookup yields CDR1 SGHAT and CDR2 FQNNGV.

The chain is built from TRBV9 and TRBJ2-1; 9 bases fit TRBD2. With 0 bases clipped from V and 4 bases from J, the junction kept 8 bases outside the gene matches. This CDR3 spans 17 amino acids. CDR1 SGDLS and CDR2 YYNGEE come from the germline V gene. The CDR3 region is CASSVVGAGGGYNEQFF. The CDR3 bases are TGTGCCAGCAGCGTAGTGGGGGCGGGGGGGGGTTACAATGAGCAGTTCTTC.

In this sample, this clonotype turned up many times. The chain uses TRBV7-2 and TRBJ2-2; D remains unclear. Germline CDR1 SGHTA, CDR2 FQGNSA. V shed 3 bases and J shed 3 bases, with 11 bases lying between them. CDR3 length equals 15 residues. The CDR3 spells CASSFPLHHTGELFF. CDR3 DNA: TGTGCCAGCAGCTTTCCGCTACATCACACCGGGGAGCTGTTTTTT.

The J gene is TRBJ2-1, the V gene TRBV3-1, with TRBD2 identical over 10 bases. The CDR3 sequence is 15 residues long. CDR1 and CDR2 from the germline V gene are LGHDT and YNNKEL (reference sequence). Trimming at V came to 8 bases and at J to 9 bases, leaving 13 bases not matched to a gene. DNA of the CDR3: TGTGCCAGCGGAATCAGCGGGAGGGCCAAGGGTGAGCAGTTCTTC. It translates to CASGISGRAKGEQFF.

The sample holds many counts of this clonotype. This sequence joins TRBV12-3 or TRBV12-4 and TRBJ1-4; 8 positions agree with TRBD1. The trim removed 2 bases at V and 5 bases at J, leaving 1 base unmatched. The CDR3 extends over 14 amino acids. The CDR3 coding sequence is TGTGCCAGCAGTTTAAGGGACAGGAATGAAAAACTGTTTTTT. Its protein is CASSLRDRNEKLFF.

This clonotype was counted many times. The chain carries TRBV6-1 and TRBJ2-7, with 8 bases fitting TRBD1. Germline V gene sequence: CDR1 MNHNS, CDR2 SASEGT. This CDR3 comprises 16 residues. V was pared by 5 bases and J by 2 bases, with 11 bases of the junction left unmatched. CDR3 DNA: TGTGCCAGCAGTCCTCTCCCAGGGGGCCTACCCTACGAGCAGTACTTC. Its translation: CASSPLPGGLPYEQYF.

This clonotype was recorded many times. V is TRBV20-1 and J is TRBJ2-7; no clear D gene. Trimming pared 3 bases from V and 4 bases from J, leaving 10 bases between. CDR3 size: 12 residues. Germline CDR1 reads DFQATT; CDR2 reads SNEGSKA (reference sequence). CDR3 sequence (DNA): TGCAGTGCTAGTCGAAACCTGTACGAGCAGTACTTC. Its translation is CSASRNLYEQYF.

This clonotype was detected only a few times. The chain employs TRBV9 and TRBJ1-6; 12 bases align to TRBD1. With 3 bases clipped from V and 2 bases from J, the junction kept 9 bases outside the gene matches. The CDR3 contains 19 residues. In germline, CDR1 is SGDLS, CDR2 YYNGEE. The CDR3 coding sequence is TGTGCCAGCAGCGCGACCGGGACAGGGGGCGCCGCCTATAATTCACCCCTCCACTTT. Encoded protein: CASSATGTGGAAYNSPLHF.

This clonotype appeared many times. The V gene is TRBV7-2, the J gene TRBJ2-3, with 11 bases matching TRBD2. The germline gives CDR1 SGHTA, CDR2 FQGNSA. V dropped 0 bases and J dropped 6; count of bases not matched to a gene: 5. The CDR3 extends over 16 amino acids. DNA of the CDR3: TGTGCCAGCAGCTTAGCTAGCGGGGGGGCCGTCGATACGCAGTATTTT. Amino acids: CASSLASGGAVDTQYF.

As regards this clonotype: It may be a read error: a sequence one base away is much more abundant. The chain combines TRBV3-1 with TRBJ2-3; TRBD2 agrees at 7 bases. This CDR3 is built from 15 residues. The germline gives CDR1 LGHDT, CDR2 YNNKEL (reference sequence). The CDR3 DNA follows: TGTACCAGCAGCCAAGCCCGGGGGGGCACAGATACGCAGTATTTT. Its protein product is CTSSQARGGTDTQYF.

This clonotype was counted at least ten times. The rearrangement uses TRBV19 and TRBJ2-1; D unclear. The CDR3 consists of 13 residues. With 6 bases removed from V and 4 bases from J, the gap between germline ends came to 10 bases. The germline CDR1 and CDR2 sequences are LNHDA and SQIVND (reference sequence). The CDR3 here is CASRETKYNEQFF. CDR3 sequence (DNA): TGTGCCAGTAGAGAAACGAAATACAATGAGCAGTTCTTC.

This clonotype has a count of ten or more. The chain recombines TRBV6-2 or TRBV6-3 with TRBJ2-6; perhaps TRBD1 as D (5 bases). Looked up from germline, CDR1 is MNHEY and CDR2 is SVGEGT. The CDR3 is 15 residues long. V was pared by 6 bases and J by 4 bases, with 13 bases between. The CDR3 protein is CASRHPGSGANVLTF. CDR3 DNA: TGTGCCAGCAGACATCCAGGGTCCGGGGCCAACGTCCTGACTTTC.

This clonotype has more than one count but fewer than ten. This sequence joins TRBV20-1 and TRBJ1-6; 8 nucleotides match TRBD1. V shed 1 base and J 8 bases; nucleotides not matched to a gene: 10. Germline assignment: CDR1 DFQATT and CDR2 SNEGSKA (reference sequence). The CDR3 runs 16 residues. The CDR3 sequence: CSARGGTDRVYSPLHF. In DNA form, the CDR3 reads TGCAGTGCTAGAGGGGGTACGGACAGGGTTTATTCACCCCTCCACTTT.

V and J are TRBV9 and TRBJ2-7; D is possibly TRBD1 or TRBD2 (5 bases each). This CDR3 region has 15 residues. Trimming took off 5 bases at V and 4 bases at J, with 19 bases between the two ends. CDR1 is SGDLS and CDR2 is YYNGEE in the germline V gene. DNA of the CDR3: TGTGCCAGCAGTCCTAACCGGGACGGCCTATACGAGCAGTACTTC. Amino acid sequence: CASSPNRDGLYEQYF.

This clonotype was seen only a few times. V and J are TRBV24-1 and TRBJ2-2, with D unresolved. Trimming removed 6 bases at V and 1 base at J, with 8 bases between. There are 14 residues in the CDR3. From germline, CDR1 is KGHDR and CDR2 SFDVKD. Here the CDR3 reads CATSPRRNTGELFF. The CDR3 region has the DNA TGTGCCACCAGTCCTAGAAGGAACACCGGGGAGCTGTTTTTT.

Only a few counts were recorded for this clonotype. The genes are TRBV5-1 and TRBJ2-1; 11 bases match TRBD2. The germline CDR1 and CDR2 sequences are SGHRS and YFSETQ. V shed 4 bases, J shed 7 bases, and the junction held 16 bases outside the gene matches. The CDR3 covers 18 residues. This chain's CDR3 is CASSAGLSGGAARNEQFF. The CDR3 DNA sequence: TGCGCCAGCAGCGCAGGACTTAGCGGGGGGGCAGCCCGTAATGAGCAGTTCTTC.